Shown below are 21 T cell receptor beta chains from a single sample sequenced in a study of CD8+CD57+ T cells in acquired aplastic anemia. Genomic DNA acted as the template from which TCR beta VDJ combination and CDR3 sequence profiling were carried out. TCRdb re-analysed the reads in MiXCR, keeping a single row per CDR3 protein. The table includes about half a million distinct CDR3 sequences, around 32% detected once. The sequenced patients had an expansion of CD8+CD57+ cells seen by flow cytometry. The material sequenced was sorted CD4+, CD8+, or CD8+CD57+ T cells (not recorded which) from PBMCs. Receptor source: a human donor with aplastic anemia.

This clonotype is a singleton in its sample. This may be a read error, as it is one base from a much larger clone. The V call is TRBV2, the J call TRBJ1-1; the D is unclear. The CDR3 totals 14 residues. With 4 bases removed from V and 3 bases from J, the gap between germline ends came to 12 bases. Germline loops: CDR1 SNHLY, CDR2 FYNNEI. In DNA form, the CDR3 reads TGTGCCAGCAGTGGTATGTTTGGGGACACTGAAGCTTTCTTT. Its protein is CASSGMFGDTEAFF.

The V and J genes are TRBV11-1 and TRBJ2-1, with D tentatively TRBD2 (5 bases). Trimming took 1 base from V and 10 from J, leaving 14 bases between them. The CDR3 is made up of 14 amino acids. Germline V lookup: CDR1 SGHAT, CDR2 FQDESV (reference sequence). CDR3 sequence reads: CASSLEGLLAEQFF. In DNA, the CDR3 is TGTGCCAGCAGCTTAGAGGGTTTGTTAGCGGAGCAGTTCTTC.

The table lists this clonotype with a few counts. The rearrangement uses TRBV4-1 and TRBJ1-2; D possibly corresponds to TRBD1 (6 bases). The V gene's germline CDR1 is MGHRA and CDR2 YSYEKL. The CDR3 consists of 19 residues. V lost 3 bases, J lost 1 base, and 24 bases lay in between. The CDR3 DNA reads TGCGCCAGCAGCCAGGACCAGACCGTGGGACACAACCTTAACTATGGCTACACCTTC. Translation: CASSQDQTVGHNLNYGYTF.

Comment on this clonotype: The CDR3 carries no conserved terminal phenylalanine or tryptophan, so it likely arises from a read error. The chain joins TRBV5-4 to TRBJ1-5, with 7 bases identical to TRBD1. This CDR3 has 17 residues. V lost 0 bases and J lost 3; bases outside the gene matches: 9. Germline CDR1 is SGHNT and CDR2 is YYREEE (reference sequence). This CDR3 reads CASSLGQGVGANQPQHL. CDR3 in DNA: TGTGCCAGCAGCTTGGGACAGGGTGTAGGGGCCAATCAGCCCCAGCATCTT.

The table lists this clonotype with a count of one. Sequence at one end of the junction differs from germline and may be a read error. The V gene is TRBV20-1, the J gene TRBJ1-6; no firm D call. Germline CDR1 reads DFQATT; CDR2 reads SNEGSKA (reference sequence). CDR3 length: 16 amino acids. The CDR3 DNA reads TGCCGTGTTCGGGGTGGAGATAGCTCCGATAATTCACCCCTCCACTTT. Its translation is CRVRGGDSSDNSPLHF.

This clonotype was found once. The chain joins TRBV29-1 to TRBJ1-2; 8 nucleotides agree with TRBD1. The CDR3 has 13 residues. Germline V gene data show CDR1 as SQVTM and CDR2 as ANQGSEA. V lost 8 bases, J lost 7 bases, and 12 bases stayed unmatched. This CDR3 is CSTPGGIWLGYTF. The DNA of the CDR3 is TGCAGCACACCAGGGGGCATCTGGCTTGGCTACACCTTC. Filled out from reference TRBV29-1 and TRBJ1-2, the complete variable domain reads SAVISQKPSRDICQRGTSLTIQCQVDSQVTMMFWYRQQPGQSLTLIATANQGSEATYESGFVIDKFPISRPNLTFSTLTVSNMSPEDSSIYLCSTPGGIWLGYTFGSGTRLTVV.

The rearrangement uses TRBV7-2 and TRBJ1-2; possible D gene TRBD1, 5 bases. The length of the CDR3 is 14 residues. Trimming shortened V by 5 bases and J by 4 bases, and 14 bases separated the two germline ends. Germline CDR1 and CDR2: SGHTA and FQGNSA. CDR3 sequence reads: CASSVSGDLYGYTF. The DNA for the CDR3 is TGTGCCAGCAGCGTATCGGGGGACCTCTATGGCTACACCTTC.

The CDR3 DNA sequence: TGTGCTAGTGGCCGCGGAAGTCAGCCCCAGCATTTT. This translates into CASGRGSQPQHF. V gene TRBV12-5 combines with J gene TRBJ1-5, with D uncertain. The CDR3 totals 12 residues. CDR1 and CDR2 from the germline V gene are LGHNT and FRNRAP. V was cut by 6 bases and J by 6 bases, with 9 bases left in between.

This clonotype was recorded at least ten times. This chain links TRBV2 with TRBJ1-1; D is perhaps TRBD1 (5 bases). Germline CDR1 reads SNHLY; CDR2 reads FYNNEI. Between the trimmed V and J ends, which lost 6 bases and 4 bases, there was a span of 9 bases. The CDR3 sequence is 12 residues long. DNA for the CDR3: TGTGCCAGCAGCCCGGGGCCCACTGAAGCTTTCTTT. This codes for CASSPGPTEAFF.

This clonotype has just a few counts. V and J are TRBV24-1 and TRBJ1-2; unclear D gene. Trimming removed 4 bases at V and 4 bases at J, with 12 bases between. Germline CDR1 and CDR2: KGHDR and SFDVKD. The CDR3 runs to 14 residues. The CDR3 region has the DNA TGTGCCACCAGTGACGGGGAGGCGAGCTATGGCTACACCTTC. Translation: CATSDGEASYGYTF.

Many counts were recorded for this clonotype. The J gene is TRBJ2-5, the V gene TRBV2; no firm D call. The CDR3 runs 14 residues. Trimming shortened V by 4 bases and J by 1 base, and 10 bases separated the two germline ends. Per germline, CDR1 SNHLY and CDR2 FYNNEI. DNA for the CDR3: TGTGCCAGCAGTGGGGTGGTGTTCCAAGAGACCCAGTACTTC. Its translation is CASSGVVFQETQYF.

This clonotype was seen a handful of times. The V call is TRBV7-6, the J call TRBJ2-1, with D perhaps given as TRBD1 or TRBD2 (6 bases each). The CDR3 is made up of 15 amino acids. The V gene's germline CDR1 is SGHVS and CDR2 FNYEAQ. V was shortened by 1 base and J by 10 bases, with 17 bases between the two germline ends. The CDR3 sequence: CASSLVAGPTGEQFF. The CDR3 nucleotides are TGTGCCAGCAGCTTAGTTGCGGGACCCACAGGGGAGCAGTTCTTC.

This chain links TRBV10-3 with TRBJ2-4, with 11 bases aligning to TRBD1. Trimming cost V 1 base and J 1 base; bases outside gene matches: 6. The CDR3 runs 18 residues. Looked up from germline, CDR1 is ENHRY and CDR2 is SYGVKD. CDR3 amino acids: CAISEYRTGGAAKNIQYF. CDR3 nucleotides: TGTGCCATCAGTGAGTATCGGACAGGGGGCGCGGCCAAAAACATTCAGTACTTC.

This clonotype was seen more than once but under ten times. The V call is TRBV30, the J call TRBJ2-7; TRBD2 matches 11 bases. Trimming cost V 8 bases and J 3 bases; bases outside gene matches: 3. The CDR3 has 12 residues. Per the germline V gene, CDR1 is GTSNPN and CDR2 is SVGIG (reference sequence). DNA of the CDR3: TGTGCCGGGACTAGCGGACGCTACGAGCAGTACTTC. Protein product: CAGTSGRYEQYF.

This clonotype was seen many times. The chain carries TRBV19 and TRBJ2-5; D is unresolved. The ends were cut back, 6 bases at V and 0 bases at J, with 11 bases in the middle. CDR3 length: 14 amino acids. Germline CDR1 reads LNHDA; CDR2 reads SQIVND (reference sequence). The CDR3 spells CASRETWYQETQYF. The CDR3 bases are TGTGCCAGTAGGGAAACTTGGTACCAAGAGACCCAGTACTTC.

In this sample, this clonotype turned up a few times. One end of the junction does not line up with germline, which may come from a read error. The chain has TRBV7-6 and TRBJ2-7; 7 nucleotides match TRBD1. Germline V gene data show CDR1 as SGHVS and CDR2 as FNYEAQ. The CDR3 has 13 amino acids. In DNA form, the CDR3 reads TGTGTCAGCAGCAGCCGACAGGGATACGAGCAGTACTTC. This codes for CVSSSRQGYEQYF.

Points on this clonotype: A read error is possible here, since a much larger clone lies one base away. This sequence joins TRBV5-6 and TRBJ1-1, with unresolved D. V lost 1 base, J lost 2 bases, and 6 bases lay in between. Germline V gene sequence: CDR1 SGHDT, CDR2 YYEEEE. This CDR3 is 13 amino acids long. DNA for the CDR3: TGTGCCAGCAGCTTGAGCGATAACACTGAAGCTTTCTTT. It specifies CASSLSDNTEAFF. Full variable domain (outside the CDR3, taken from reference TRBV5-6 and TRBJ1-1): DAGVTQSPTHLIKTRGQQVTLRCSPKSGHDTVSWYQQALGQGPQFIFQYYEEEERQRGNFPDRFSGHQFPNYSSELNVNALLLGDSALYLCASSLSDNTEAFFGQGTRLTVV.

In the case of this clonotype: A clone one base away is much larger, so this may be a read error. The CDR3 loop reads CASSPMNEKPFF. The CDR3 DNA reads TGTGCCAGCAGCCCCATGAACGAAAAACCGTTTTTT. V is TRBV2 and J is TRBJ1-4; D is uncertain. Germline V gene sequence: CDR1 SNHLY, CDR2 FYNNEI. The CDR3 sequence is 12 residues long.

The chain employs TRBV20-1 and TRBJ2-1, with 14 bases fitting TRBD2. The CDR3 contains 16 residues. Per germline, CDR1 DFQATT and CDR2 SNEGSKA (reference sequence). Losses at the gene ends were 3 bases for V and 7 bases for J; bases not matched to a gene: 8. The CDR3 sequence is CSASLTSGGEGNEQFF. The CDR3 DNA follows: TGCAGTGCTAGCCTGACTAGCGGGGGGGAAGGGAATGAGCAGTTCTTC.

This clonotype occurred a few times. The chain uses TRBV5-6 and TRBJ2-5, with a weak D call TRBD2 (5 bases). CDR3 length equals 17 residues. Trimming removed 0 bases at V and 5 bases at J, with 20 bases between. Germline V lookup: CDR1 SGHDT, CDR2 YYEEEE. The CDR3 DNA sequence: TGTGCCAGCAGCTTGGCCTTTACCCGAGGGATGAACGAGACCCAGTACTTC. This encodes CASSLAFTRGMNETQYF.

There are a few counts of this clonotype. The chain links TRBV5-1 to TRBJ2-3; D is uncertain. CDR3 length: 14 residues. V dropped 1 base and J dropped 3 bases, with 9 bases sitting between them. Germline V gene sequence: CDR1 SGHRS, CDR2 YFSETQ. CDR3 DNA: TGCGCCAGCAGCTTGATGGATCCGACAGATACGCAGTATTTT. It is translated as CASSLMDPTDTQYF.